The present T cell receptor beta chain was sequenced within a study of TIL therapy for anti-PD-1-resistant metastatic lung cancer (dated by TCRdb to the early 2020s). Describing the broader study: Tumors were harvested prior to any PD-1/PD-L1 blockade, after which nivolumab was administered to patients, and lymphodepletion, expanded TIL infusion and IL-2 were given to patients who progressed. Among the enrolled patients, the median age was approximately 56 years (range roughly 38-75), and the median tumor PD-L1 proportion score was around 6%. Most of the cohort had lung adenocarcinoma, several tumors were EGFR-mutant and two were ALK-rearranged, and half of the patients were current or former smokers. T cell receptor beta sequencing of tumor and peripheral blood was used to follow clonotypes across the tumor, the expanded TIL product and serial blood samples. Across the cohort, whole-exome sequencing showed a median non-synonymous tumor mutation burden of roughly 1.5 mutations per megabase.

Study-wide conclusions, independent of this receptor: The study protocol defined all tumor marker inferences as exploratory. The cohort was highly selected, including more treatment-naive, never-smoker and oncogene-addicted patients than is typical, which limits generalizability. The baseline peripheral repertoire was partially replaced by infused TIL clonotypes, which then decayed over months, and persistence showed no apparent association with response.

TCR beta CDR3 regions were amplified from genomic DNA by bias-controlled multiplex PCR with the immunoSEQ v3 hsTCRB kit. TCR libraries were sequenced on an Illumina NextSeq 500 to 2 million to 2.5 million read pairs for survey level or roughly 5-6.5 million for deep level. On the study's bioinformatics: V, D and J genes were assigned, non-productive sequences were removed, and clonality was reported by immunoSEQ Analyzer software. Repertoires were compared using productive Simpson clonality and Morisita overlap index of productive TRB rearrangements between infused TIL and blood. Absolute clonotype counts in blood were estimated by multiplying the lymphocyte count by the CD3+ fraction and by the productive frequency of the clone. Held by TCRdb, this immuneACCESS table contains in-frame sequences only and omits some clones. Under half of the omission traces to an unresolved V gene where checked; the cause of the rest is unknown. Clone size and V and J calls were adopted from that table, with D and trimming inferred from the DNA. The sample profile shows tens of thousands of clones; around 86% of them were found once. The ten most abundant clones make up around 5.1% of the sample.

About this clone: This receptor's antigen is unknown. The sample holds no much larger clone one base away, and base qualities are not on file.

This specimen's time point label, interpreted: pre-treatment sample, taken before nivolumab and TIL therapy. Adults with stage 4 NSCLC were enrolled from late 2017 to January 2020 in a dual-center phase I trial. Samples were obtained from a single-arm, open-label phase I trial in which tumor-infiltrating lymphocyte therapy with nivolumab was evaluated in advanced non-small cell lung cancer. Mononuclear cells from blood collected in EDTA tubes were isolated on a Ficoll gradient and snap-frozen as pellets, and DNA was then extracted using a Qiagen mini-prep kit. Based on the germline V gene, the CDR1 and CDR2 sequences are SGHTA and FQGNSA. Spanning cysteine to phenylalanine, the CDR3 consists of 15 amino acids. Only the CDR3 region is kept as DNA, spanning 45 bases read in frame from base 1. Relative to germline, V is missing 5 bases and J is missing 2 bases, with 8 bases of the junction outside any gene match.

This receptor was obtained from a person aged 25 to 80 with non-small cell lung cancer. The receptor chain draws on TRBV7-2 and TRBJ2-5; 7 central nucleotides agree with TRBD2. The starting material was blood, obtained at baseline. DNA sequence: TGTGCCAGCAGCCAACAAGCGGGGCTACAAGAGACCCAGTACTTC. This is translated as CASSQQAGLQETQYF.